This T cell receptor (beta chain) was identified during a study of tissue T cells after allogeneic stem cell transplantation (dated by TCRdb to 2021 to 2024). Study-level background: Using research autopsies of patients with and without GVHD, plus mouse models of GVHD, the study profiled TCR beta repertoires across many tissues. On the human side, the study was prospective and observational, with no blinding or randomization.

Concerning this clone itself: No antigen is known for it. Mouse gene names and germline sequences are used here. The observed sequence ends 1 residue before the CDR3 terminus, with the missing tail filled in from the germline J gene.

V is shortened by 0 bases, J by 4 bases, and the region joining them spans 9 bases. Including the terminal cysteine and phenylalanine, the CDR3 comprises 14 residues. Shown are 39 bases from within the CDR3, in frame from base 1. Per the germline V gene, SGHND is the CDR1 and FRSKSL is the CDR2. This specimen's time point label, per the study, means: mouse harvest day 7 after allogeneic transplant. Mouse grafts consisting of 10^7 T-cell-depleted bone marrow cells combined with 10^6 splenic CD5+ T cells were administered by tail vein injection. GVHD in mice was modeled with a major MHC-mismatch B6 (H2b) into BALB/c (H2d) model, and tissues were profiled at day 7 or 14. On day 7 or 14 post-transplant, mouse tissues and retro-orbital blood were harvested with separate sterile tools for each animal, and livers were flushed before harvest. Before genomic DNA isolation with the DNeasy Blood & Tissue Kit, mouse tissues were minced with razor blades in buffered saline.

The method was the immunoSEQ multiplex PCR assay. TCRbeta CDR3 sequencing was done by Adaptive Biotechnologies at survey depth, reporting CDR3 sequences, V/J genes, productive frequency and template counts. TCR beta CDR3 regions were amplified from genomic DNA rather than RNA. The paper's data handling went like this. Jensen-Shannon divergence served to quantify pairwise repertoire overlap between tissues, with 0 meaning identical and 1 meaning complete divergence. Based on pairwise JSD values, tissues were grouped by single-linkage agglomerative hierarchical clustering, and the results were shown as dendrograms. GLIPH2 was run on all patient samples with simulation_depth 1000, kmer_min_depth 3, cdr3_length_cutoff 8, keeping groups with more than two unique CDR3s. In a standardized tissue-overlap score, Jaccard GLIPH-group overlap across patients was extrapolated to a standard repertoire size of 1000 clones. Linear mixed-effect models, with tissue as a fixed effect and individual as a random effect, were used to test how diversity related to clinical or experimental variables. The immuneACCESS repertoire file appears here via TCRdb, limited to in-frame rearrangements. These files lack a portion of the clones; in checked studies, under half of the deficit traces to unresolved V genes, and the cause of the others is not known. The V and J calls and clone size are taken from that table; D and trimming were inferred from the DNA. This sample gives about 6,700 clones in total; over 35% of them show up just once. About 7% of the sample lies in the top ten.

The research as a whole found: A small and clinically heterogeneous patient cohort was studied, and sampling depth was acknowledged as a limitation. Within patients, how anatomically similar the tissues were was a key factor in shaping TCR repertoire composition, regardless of disease or transplant status. In both patients and mice, only a limited portion of the TCR repertoire detected in tissues was captured by blood and spleen T cells. Few T cell clones were found to be shared across patients, but shared repertoire signatures across patients were revealed in a tissue-specific fashion by motif-based clustering. Which tissue TCRs were alloreactive or antigen-specific was not determined in the study, and some of the clones might have been host cells that persisted.

The chain is encoded by TRBV15 joined to TRBJ1-1; TRBD1 is a possible D gene, resting on 5 matching bases. Sequencing used gut tissue. The sequence was obtained from a female BALB/c mouse given C57BL/6 T cells with graft-versus-host disease after an allogeneic hematopoietic cell transplant. The CDR3 protein: CASSLAGGSTEVFF. CDR3 bases read: TGTGCCAGCAGTTTAGCGGGGGGGTCCACAGAAGTCTTC. The full variable domain, with segments outside the CDR3 supplied by the reference TRBV15 and TRBJ1-1 proteins, appears as DAGVTQTPRHEVAEKGQTIILKCEPVSGHNDLFWYRQTKIQGLELLSYFRSKSLMEDGGAFKDRFKAEMLNSSFSTLKIQPTEPKDSAVYLCASSLAGGSTEVFFGKGTRLTVV.